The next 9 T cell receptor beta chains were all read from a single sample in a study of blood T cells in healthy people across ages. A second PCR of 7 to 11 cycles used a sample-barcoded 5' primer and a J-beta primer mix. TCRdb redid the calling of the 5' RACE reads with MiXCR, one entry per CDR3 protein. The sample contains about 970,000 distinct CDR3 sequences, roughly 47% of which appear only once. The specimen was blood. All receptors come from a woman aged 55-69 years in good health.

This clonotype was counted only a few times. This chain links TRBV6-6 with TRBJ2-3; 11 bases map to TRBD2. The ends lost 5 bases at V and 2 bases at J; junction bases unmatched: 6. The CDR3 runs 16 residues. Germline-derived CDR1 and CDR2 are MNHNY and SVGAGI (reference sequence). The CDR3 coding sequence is TGTGCCAGCAGTGGCCTAGCGGGAGGTTCCACAGATACGCAGTATTTT. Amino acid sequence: CASSGLAGGSTDTQYF.

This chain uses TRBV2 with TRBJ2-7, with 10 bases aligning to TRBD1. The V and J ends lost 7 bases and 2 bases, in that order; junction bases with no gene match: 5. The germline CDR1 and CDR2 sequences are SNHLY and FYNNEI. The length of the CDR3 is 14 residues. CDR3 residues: CASKWTGGTYEQYF. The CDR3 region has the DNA TGTGCCAGCAAATGGACAGGGGGAACCTACGAGCAGTACTTC.

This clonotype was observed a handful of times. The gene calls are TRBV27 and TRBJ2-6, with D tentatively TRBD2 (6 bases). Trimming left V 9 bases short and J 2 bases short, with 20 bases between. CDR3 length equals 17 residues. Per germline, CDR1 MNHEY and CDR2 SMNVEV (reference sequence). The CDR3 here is CASKVLRSGAGANVLTF. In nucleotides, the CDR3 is TGTGCCAGTAAAGTCCTCAGGTCGGGAGCTGGGGCCAACGTCCTGACTTTC. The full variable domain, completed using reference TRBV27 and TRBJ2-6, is EAQVTQNPRYLITVTGKKLTVTCSQNMNHEYMSWYRQDPGLGLRQIYYSMNVEVTDKGDVPEGYKVSRKEKRNFPLILESPSPNQTSLYFCASKVLRSGAGANVLTFGAGSRLTVL.

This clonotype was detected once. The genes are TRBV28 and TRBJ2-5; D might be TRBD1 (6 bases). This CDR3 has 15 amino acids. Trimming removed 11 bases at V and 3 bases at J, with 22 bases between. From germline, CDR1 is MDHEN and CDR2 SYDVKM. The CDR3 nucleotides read TGTGCCTCAGGCGTTCTCGGACAGTCGGAAGAGACCCAGTACTTC. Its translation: CASGVLGQSEETQYF. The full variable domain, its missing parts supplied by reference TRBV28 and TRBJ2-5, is DVKVTQSSRYLVKRTGEKVFLECVQDMDHENMFWYRQDPGLGLRLIYFSYDVKMKEKGDIPEGYSVSREKKERFSLILESASTNQTSMYLCASGVLGQSEETQYFGPGTRLLVL.

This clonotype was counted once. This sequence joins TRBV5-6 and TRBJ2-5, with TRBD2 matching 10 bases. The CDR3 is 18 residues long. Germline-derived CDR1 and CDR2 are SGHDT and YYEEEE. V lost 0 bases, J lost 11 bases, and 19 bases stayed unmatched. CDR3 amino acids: CASSLARGSGRALNEQYF. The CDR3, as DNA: TGTGCCAGCAGCTTGGCCAGGGGGAGCGGGAGGGCCCTTAATGAGCAGTACTTC.

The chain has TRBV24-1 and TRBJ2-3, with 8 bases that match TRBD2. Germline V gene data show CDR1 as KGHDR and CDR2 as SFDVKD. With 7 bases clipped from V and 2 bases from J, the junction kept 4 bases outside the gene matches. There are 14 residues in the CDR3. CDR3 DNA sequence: TGTGCCACCAGGAGCGGGAGCCCCACAGATACGCAGTATTTT. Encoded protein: CATRSGSPTDTQYF.

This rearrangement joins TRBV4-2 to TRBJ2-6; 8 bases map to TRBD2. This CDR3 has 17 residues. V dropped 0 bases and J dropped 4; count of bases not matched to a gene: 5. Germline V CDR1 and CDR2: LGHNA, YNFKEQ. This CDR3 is CASSQEVGRGGANVLTF. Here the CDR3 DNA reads TGTGCCAGCAGCCAAGAAGTCGGGAGGGGCGGGGCCAACGTCCTGACTTTC.

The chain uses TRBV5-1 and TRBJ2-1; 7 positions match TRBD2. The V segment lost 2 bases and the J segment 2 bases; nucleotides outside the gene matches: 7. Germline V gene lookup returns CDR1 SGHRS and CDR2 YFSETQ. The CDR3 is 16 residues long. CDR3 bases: TGCGCCAGCAGCTTCCAAACCGGGACTACCTACAATGAGCAGTTCTTC. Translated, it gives CASSFQTGTTYNEQFF.

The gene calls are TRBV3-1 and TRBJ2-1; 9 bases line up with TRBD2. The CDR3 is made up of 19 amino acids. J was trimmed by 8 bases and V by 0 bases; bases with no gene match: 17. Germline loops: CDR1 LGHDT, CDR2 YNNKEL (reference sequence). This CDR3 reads CASSQDEAVLAGRIDEQFF. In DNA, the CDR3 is TGTGCCAGCAGCCAAGACGAAGCCGTCCTAGCGGGAAGAATCGATGAGCAGTTCTTC.